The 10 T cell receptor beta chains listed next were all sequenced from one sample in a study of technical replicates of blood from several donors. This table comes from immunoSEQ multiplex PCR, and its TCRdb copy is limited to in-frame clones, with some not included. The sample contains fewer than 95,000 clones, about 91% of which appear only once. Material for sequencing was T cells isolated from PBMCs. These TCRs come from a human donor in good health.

CDR3 amino acids: CASSYGTGGTPQHF. In DNA, the CDR3 is TGTGCCAGCAGTTACGGGACAGGAGGAACGCCCCAGCATTTT. The gene calls are TRBV6-6 and TRBJ1-5; 8 nucleotides line up with TRBD1. This CDR3 contains 14 residues. Germline values: CDR1 MNHNY, CDR2 SVGAGI (reference sequence). Trimming cost V 2 bases and J 9 bases; bases outside gene matches: 6.

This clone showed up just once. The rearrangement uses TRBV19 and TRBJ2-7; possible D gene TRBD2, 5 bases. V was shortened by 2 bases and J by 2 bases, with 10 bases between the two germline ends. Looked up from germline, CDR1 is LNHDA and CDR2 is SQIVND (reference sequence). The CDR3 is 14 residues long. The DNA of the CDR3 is TGTGCCAGTAGTATATGGGGAGAGGCCTACGAGCAGTACTTC. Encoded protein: CASSIWGEAYEQYF.

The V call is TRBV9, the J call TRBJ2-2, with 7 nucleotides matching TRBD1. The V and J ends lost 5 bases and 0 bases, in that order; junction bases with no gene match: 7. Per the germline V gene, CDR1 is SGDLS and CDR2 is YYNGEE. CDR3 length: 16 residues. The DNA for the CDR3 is TGTGCCAGCAGGGAAGCCGGGACAGCGAACACCGGGGAGCTGTTTTTT. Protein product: CASREAGTANTGELFF.

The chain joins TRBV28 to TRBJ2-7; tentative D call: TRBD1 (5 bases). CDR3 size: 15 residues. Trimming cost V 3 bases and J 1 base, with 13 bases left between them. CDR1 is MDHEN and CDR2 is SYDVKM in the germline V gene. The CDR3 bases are TGTGCCAGCAGTTTGGATCAGGGCCCATCCTACGAGCAGTACTTC. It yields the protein CASSLDQGPSYEQYF.

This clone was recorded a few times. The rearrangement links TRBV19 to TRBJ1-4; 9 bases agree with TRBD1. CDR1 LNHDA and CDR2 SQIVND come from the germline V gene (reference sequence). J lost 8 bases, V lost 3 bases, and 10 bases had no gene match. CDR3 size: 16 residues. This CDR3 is CASSIFGTGTMEKLFF. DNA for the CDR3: TGTGCCAGTAGTATTTTCGGGACAGGGACTATGGAAAAACTGTTTTTT.

CDR3 DNA sequence: TGTGCCAGTCAGCGGAATCTAGCGGGAGGTACCTACAATGAGCAGTTCTTC. It specifies CASQRNLAGGTYNEQFF. The chain employs TRBV19 and TRBJ2-1; 11 bases agree with TRBD2. The CDR3 length is 17 residues. Germline CDR1 is LNHDA and CDR2 is SQIVND (reference sequence). Trimming took 8 bases from V and 2 from J; bases not matched to a gene: 11.

The CDR3 region is CASSQAWDSSTAHYGYTF. The CDR3 nucleotides read TGCGCCAGCAGCCAAGCTTGGGACAGCTCCACTGCCCACTATGGCTACACCTTC. The chain couples TRBV4-1 to TRBJ1-2; 7 nucleotides line up with TRBD1. Germline CDR1 and CDR2: MGHRA and YSYEKL. This CDR3 contains 18 residues. With V trimmed by 1 base and J by 3 bases, 14 bases remained unmatched.

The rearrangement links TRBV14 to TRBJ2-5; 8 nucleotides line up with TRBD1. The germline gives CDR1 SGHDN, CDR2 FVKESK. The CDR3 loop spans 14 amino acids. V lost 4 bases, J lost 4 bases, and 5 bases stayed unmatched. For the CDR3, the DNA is TGTGCCAGCAGCCGCCGGACAGGGCGAGAGACCCAGTACTTC. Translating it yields CASSRRTGRETQYF.

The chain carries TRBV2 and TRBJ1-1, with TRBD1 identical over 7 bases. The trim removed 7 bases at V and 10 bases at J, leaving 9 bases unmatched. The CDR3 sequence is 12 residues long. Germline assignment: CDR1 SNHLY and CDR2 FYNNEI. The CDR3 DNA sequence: TGTGCCAGCACGTGGGACAGATTGCTAGCTTTCTTT. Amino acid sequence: CASTWDRLLAFF.

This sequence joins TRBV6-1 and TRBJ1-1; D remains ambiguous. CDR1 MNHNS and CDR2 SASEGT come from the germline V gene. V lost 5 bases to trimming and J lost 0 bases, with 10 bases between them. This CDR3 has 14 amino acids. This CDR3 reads CASSPRGMNTEAFF. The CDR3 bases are TGTGCCAGCAGTCCCCGAGGGATGAACACTGAAGCTTTCTTT.